This T cell receptor beta chain was sequenced in a study of T-cell reconstitution after alpha-beta-depleted transplantation in children. CDR1 is MNHEY and CDR2 is SMNVEV in the germline V gene (reference sequence). The CDR3 extends over 17 amino acids. Trimming removed 4 bases from V and 3 bases from J, with 21 bases in between. Using unique molecular identifiers, the investigators prepared the TCRbeta library. TCRdb recomputed calls from the PCR reads with MiXCR, one row per CDR3 protein. The sample holds about 610,000 distinct CDR3 sequences; 10% to 13% are singletons and the top ten take approximately 4.1%. This clonotype was counted ten times or more.

This specimen consisted of PBMCs from the stem cell graft donor, obtained from the stem cell graft. The V and J genes are TRBV27 and TRBJ2-5; no firm D call. The source is a human donor who donated a stem cell graft to a child with acute myeloid leukemia. The CDR3 loop reads CASSSQAGGSPEETQYF. Written as DNA, the CDR3 is TGTGCCAGCAGTTCTCAGGCTGGTGGTTCCCCTGAAGAGACCCAGTACTTC.